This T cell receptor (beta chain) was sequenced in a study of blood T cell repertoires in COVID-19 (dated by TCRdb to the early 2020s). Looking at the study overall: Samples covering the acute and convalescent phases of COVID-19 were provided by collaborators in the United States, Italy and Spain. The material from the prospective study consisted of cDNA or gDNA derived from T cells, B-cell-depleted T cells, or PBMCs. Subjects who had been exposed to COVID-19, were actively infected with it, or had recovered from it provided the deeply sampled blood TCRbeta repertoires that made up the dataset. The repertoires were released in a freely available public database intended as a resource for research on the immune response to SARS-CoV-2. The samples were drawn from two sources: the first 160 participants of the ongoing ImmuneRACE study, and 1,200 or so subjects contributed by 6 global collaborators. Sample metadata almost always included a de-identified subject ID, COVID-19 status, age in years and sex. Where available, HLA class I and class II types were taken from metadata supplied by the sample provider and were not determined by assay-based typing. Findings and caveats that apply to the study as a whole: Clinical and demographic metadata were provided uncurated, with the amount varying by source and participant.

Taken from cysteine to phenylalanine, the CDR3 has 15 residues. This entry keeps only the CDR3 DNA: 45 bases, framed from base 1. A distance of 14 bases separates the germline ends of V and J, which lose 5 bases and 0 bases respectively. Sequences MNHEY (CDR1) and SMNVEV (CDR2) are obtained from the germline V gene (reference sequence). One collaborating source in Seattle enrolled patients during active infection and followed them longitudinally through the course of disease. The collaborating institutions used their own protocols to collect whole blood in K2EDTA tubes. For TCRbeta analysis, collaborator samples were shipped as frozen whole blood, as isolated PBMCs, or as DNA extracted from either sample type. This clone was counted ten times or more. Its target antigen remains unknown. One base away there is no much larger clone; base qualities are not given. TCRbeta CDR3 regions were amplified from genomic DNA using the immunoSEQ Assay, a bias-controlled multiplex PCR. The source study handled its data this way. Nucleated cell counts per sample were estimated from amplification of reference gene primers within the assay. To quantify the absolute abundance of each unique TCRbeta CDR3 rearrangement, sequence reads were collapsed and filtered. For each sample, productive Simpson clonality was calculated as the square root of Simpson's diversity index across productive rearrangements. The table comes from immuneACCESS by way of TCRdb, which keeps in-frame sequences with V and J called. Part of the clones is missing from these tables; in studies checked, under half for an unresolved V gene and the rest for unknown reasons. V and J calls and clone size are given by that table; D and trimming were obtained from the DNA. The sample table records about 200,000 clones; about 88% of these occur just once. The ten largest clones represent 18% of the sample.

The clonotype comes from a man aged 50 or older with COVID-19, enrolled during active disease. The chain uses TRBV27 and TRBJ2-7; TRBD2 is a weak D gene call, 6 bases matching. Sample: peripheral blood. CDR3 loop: CASSPGTHPSYEQYF. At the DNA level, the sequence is TGTGCCAGCAGTCCCGGGACTCACCCCTCCTACGAGCAGTACTTC.